These 28 T cell receptor beta chains share one sample of origin, sequenced in a study of T cells after yellow fever vaccination. In TCRdb, the 5' RACE reads were re-called with MiXCR into one record per CDR3 protein. The table has some 390,000 distinct CDR3 sequences, approximately 19% seen once; the top ten hold over 15%. The sample consisted of PBMCs, taken before the yellow fever booster vaccination. The receptors here all came from a man younger than 30 who received the YFV17D yellow fever vaccine.

This clonotype has just one count. The chain employs TRBV6-4 and TRBJ1-6; D is uncertain. Germline CDR1 and CDR2: MRHNA and SNTAGT. Trimming removed 4 bases from V and 10 bases from J, with 20 bases in between. The CDR3 is 16 residues long. CDR3 sequence: CASSVPPRIKGSPLHF. The DNA for the CDR3 is TGTGCCAGCAGTGTACCTCCCCGGATAAAAGGGTCACCCCTCCACTTT.

The chain is built from TRBV4-3 and TRBJ2-3, with 11 bases that match TRBD2. CDR3 size: 16 residues. J lost 4 bases, V lost 0 bases, and 3 bases had no gene match. From germline, CDR1 is LGHNA and CDR2 YSLEER. The CDR3 region has the DNA TGCGCCAGCAGCCAAGATATAGCGGGGGGGGCAGATACGCAGTATTTT. Translating it yields CASSQDIAGGADTQYF.

This clonotype showed up many times. CDR3 nucleotides: TGTGCCAGCAGTGAGGGGAACACTGAAGCTTTCTTT. Translating it yields CASSEGNTEAFF. This chain joins TRBV6-2 or TRBV6-3 and TRBJ1-1, with D hard to call. Germline CDR1 MNHEY, CDR2 SVGEGT. V gave up 5 bases and J gave up 1 base, with 5 bases separating them. The CDR3 totals 12 residues.

In its sample, this clonotype was seen a few times. This chain connects TRBV5-1 to TRBJ1-1; D may be TRBD1 (5 bases). This CDR3 is 12 amino acids long. Germline loops: CDR1 SGHRS, CDR2 YFSETQ. V was pared by 1 base and J by 8 bases, with 9 bases between. The CDR3, as DNA: TGCGCCAGCAGCTTGCAGGGCTTCGAAGCTTTCTTT. Amino acids: CASSLQGFEAFF.

The chain links TRBV27 to TRBJ2-7; TRBD2 matches at 9 bases. V lost 5 bases, J lost 2 bases, and 10 bases stayed unmatched. CDR1 is MNHEY, CDR2 SMNVEV, per germline (reference sequence). This CDR3 region has 16 residues. DNA of the CDR3: TGTGCCAGCAGTCCGTCACTAGCGGGCCTTACCTACGAGCAGTACTTC. Protein sequence: CASSPSLAGLTYEQYF.

The chain carries TRBV28 and TRBJ1-2, with D perhaps TRBD1 (5 bases). Between the trimmed V and J ends, which lost 5 bases and 1 base, there was a span of 14 bases. The germline V gene has CDR1 MDHEN and CDR2 SYDVKM. The CDR3 covers 15 residues. CDR3 loop: CASSPNRKGNYGYTF. The CDR3 coding sequence is TGTGCCAGCAGTCCTAACAGGAAGGGTAACTATGGCTACACCTTC.

The rearrangement uses TRBV7-9 and TRBJ1-2; 7 bases are a match to TRBD1. The CDR3 loop spans 16 amino acids. Germline V lookup: CDR1 SEHNR, CDR2 FQNEAQ (reference sequence). The V gene end was trimmed by 5 bases and the J gene end by 0 bases; junction bases not matched to a gene: 9. CDR3 nucleotide sequence: TGTGCCAGCAGCGGGCGGAGGGACAGTCCTAACTATGGCTACACCTTC. It codes for CASSGRRDSPNYGYTF. Drawing the rest from reference TRBV7-9 and TRBJ1-2, the complete variable domain is DTGVSQNPRHKITKRGQNVTFRCDPISEHNRLYWYRQTLGQGPEFLTYFQNEAQLEKSRLLSDRFSAERPKGSFSTLEIQRTEQGDSAMYLCASSGRRDSPNYGYTFGSGTRLTVV.

The chain carries TRBV5-5 and TRBJ2-5; no reliable D call. Per germline, CDR1 SGHKS and CDR2 YYEKEE (reference sequence). V lost 4 bases, J lost 0 bases, and 10 bases lay in between. This CDR3 is 14 amino acids long. CDR3 nucleotide sequence: TGTGCCAGCAGCCCCATTCTGCACCAAGAGACCCAGTACTTC. Translation: CASSPILHQETQYF.

This chain links TRBV20-1 with TRBJ2-3; TRBD1 or TRBD2 may be the D gene (5 bases each). From germline, CDR1 is DFQATT and CDR2 SNEGSKA (reference sequence). The CDR3 runs 14 residues. V lost 5 bases, J lost 2 bases, and 14 bases lay in between. CDR3 bases: TGCAGTGCTGAACGGGACCGAGACACAGATACGCAGTATTTT. Translated, it gives CSAERDRDTDTQYF.

In its sample, this clonotype was seen a few times. The chain combines TRBV5-1 with TRBJ2-5, with 9 bases matching TRBD1. The V gene end was trimmed by 2 bases and the J gene end by 1 base; junction bases not matched to a gene: 3. From germline, CDR1 is SGHRS and CDR2 YFSETQ. CDR3 size: 15 residues. The CDR3 DNA reads as TGCGCCAGCAGCTTCCCGACAGGGGGCCAAGAGACCCAGTACTTC. Its translation: CASSFPTGGQETQYF. Supplemented by reference TRBV5-1 and TRBJ2-5, the full variable domain reads KAGVTQTPRYLIKTRGQQVTLSCSPISGHRSVSWYQQTPGQGLQFLFEYFSETQRNKGNFPGRFSGRQFSNSRSEMNVSTLELGDSALYLCASSFPTGGQETQYFGPGTRLLVL.

The gene calls are TRBV6-1 and TRBJ2-5, with a tentative D call TRBD2 (6 bases). Trimming pared 1 base from V and 1 base from J, leaving 13 bases between. CDR3 length: 16 residues. Germline CDR1 reads MNHNS; CDR2 reads SASEGT. CDR3 in amino acids: CASSEGLEGPQETQYF. In DNA, the CDR3 is TGTGCCAGCAGTGAAGGACTAGAAGGCCCCCAAGAGACCCAGTACTTC.

This clonotype has only a few counts. The rearrangement links TRBV10-3 to TRBJ2-7; D gene unclear. Trimming removed 5 bases at V and 2 bases at J, with 10 bases between. From germline, CDR1 is ENHRY and CDR2 SYGVKD. The CDR3 consists of 13 residues. The CDR3 sequence: CAISPTNAYEQYV. The CDR3 bases are TGTGCCATCAGTCCTACTAACGCCTACGAGCAGTACGTC.

The V call is TRBV18, the J call TRBJ2-7, with D hard to call. V was trimmed by 5 bases and J by 7 bases, leaving 21 bases between them. Germline CDR1 KGHSH, CDR2 LQKENI. This CDR3 is built from 15 residues. CDR3 amino acids: CASSSSRAPSSEQYF. As DNA, the CDR3 is TGTGCCAGCTCATCCTCCCGGGCTCCCTCGTCTGAGCAGTACTTC.

This clonotype has just a few counts. The V call is TRBV9, the J call TRBJ2-2; 9 bases line up with TRBD2. J gave up 4 bases and V 4 bases, and 8 bases lay outside the gene matches. CDR3 size: 16 residues. The V gene's germline CDR1 is SGDLS and CDR2 YYNGEE. The DNA of the CDR3 is TGTGCCAGCAGCCCCCGCAAGACTAGCGGCACCGGGGAGCTGTTTTTT. Translated: CASSPRKTSGTGELFF.

The chain has TRBV2 and TRBJ2-5; perhaps D is TRBD1 or TRBD2 (5 bases each). CDR3 length: 12 amino acids. Germline V gene sequence: CDR1 SNHLY, CDR2 FYNNEI. Trimming stripped 10 bases from V and 4 bases from J, with 13 bases between. The chain's CDR3 is CANRGDRETQYF. CDR3 nucleotides: TGTGCCAATCGGGGCGACAGAGAGACCCAGTACTTC.

The chain employs TRBV5-1 and TRBJ2-6, with unresolved D. Trimming removed 0 bases from V and 2 bases from J, with 9 bases in between. Germline V gene lookup returns CDR1 SGHRS and CDR2 YFSETQ. The CDR3 has 16 residues. The CDR3 reads CASSLVQLAGANVLTF. Here the CDR3 DNA reads TGCGCCAGCAGCTTGGTTCAGCTGGCTGGGGCCAACGTCCTGACTTTC.

This clonotype came up a few times. This sequence joins TRBV12-3 or TRBV12-4 and TRBJ2-1; D not certain. Trimming took 7 bases from V and 4 from J, leaving 11 bases between them. The CDR3 runs 13 residues. CDR3 amino acids: CASTHDGYNEQFF. The CDR3, as DNA: TGTGCCAGCACCCATGACGGGTACAATGAGCAGTTCTTC.

The chain has TRBV7-8 and TRBJ2-1; 10 bases align to TRBD2. The V gene's germline CDR1 is SGHVS and CDR2 FQNEAQ. Losses at the gene ends were 5 bases for V and 9 bases for J; bases not matched to a gene: 10. The CDR3 is 15 residues long. This chain's CDR3 is CASSASGLADGEQFF. CDR3 sequence (DNA): TGTGCCAGCAGCGCTTCAGGACTAGCGGACGGTGAGCAGTTCTTC.

This clonotype was counted between two and nine times. This chain links TRBV20-1 with TRBJ2-3; 8 bases are shared with TRBD2. This CDR3 is built from 14 residues. After removal of 6 bases from V and 0 bases from J, the junction contained 5 bases not matched to a gene. Germline CDR1 is DFQATT and CDR2 is SNEGSKA (reference sequence). The CDR3 protein is CSAPSGGSTDTQYF. DNA of the CDR3: TGCAGTGCCCCTTCGGGGGGGAGCACAGATACGCAGTATTTT.

This clonotype turned up a few times. The V call is TRBV5-1, the J call TRBJ2-1; perhaps D is TRBD1 or TRBD2 (7 bases each). The V end lost 4 bases, the J end lost 8 bases, and 31 bases lay between the germline ends. Germline CDR1 and CDR2: SGHRS and YFSETQ. The CDR3 is 19 amino acids. The CDR3 here is CASSPIGGSSGDSVYEQFF. The CDR3 DNA reads TGCGCCAGCAGCCCTATCGGGGGCTCAAGCGGGGACAGTGTCTATGAGCAGTTCTTC.

This clonotype occurred a few times. The rearrangement uses TRBV18 and TRBJ1-1; possible D gene TRBD1, 5 bases. Trimming left V 6 bases short and J 1 base short, with 9 bases between. Germline V gene sequence: CDR1 KGHSH, CDR2 LQKENI. The CDR3 totals 13 residues. In DNA, the CDR3 is TGTGCCAGCTCGGGAGGGGAGAACACTGAAGCTTTCTTT. It yields the protein CASSGGENTEAFF.

CDR3 nucleotide sequence: TGTGCCAGCAGTTTGCCCCCGGGACAGGGGGGGAACACTGAAGCTTTCTTT. It translates to CASSLPPGQGGNTEAFF. The gene calls are TRBV12-3 or TRBV12-4 and TRBJ1-1; 11 nucleotides line up with TRBD1. CDR3 length: 17 amino acids. Trimming at V came to 3 bases and at J to 1 base, leaving 7 bases not matched to a gene.

The chain's CDR3 is CASSQWNGEAFF. CDR3 DNA sequence: TGTGCCAGCAGCCAATGGAATGGGGAAGCTTTCTTT. The J gene is TRBJ1-1, the V gene TRBV16, with unresolved D. CDR1 and CDR2 from the germline V gene are KGHSY and FQNENV. Trimming took off 1 base at V and 8 bases at J, with 8 bases between the two ends. CDR3 length: 12 amino acids.

V usage is TRBV29-1 and J usage is TRBJ2-7, with D uncertain. Germline CDR1 is SQVTM and CDR2 is ANQGSEA. Trimming stripped 4 bases from V and 5 bases from J, with 18 bases between. This CDR3 has 14 amino acids. The CDR3 bases are TGCAGCGTTGTTGTCAATATCCCTTCAGACGAGCAGTACTTC. Residues: CSVVVNIPSDEQYF.

CDR3: CATSRWVVGTEAFF. The DNA for the CDR3 is TGTGCCACCAGCAGGTGGGTAGTGGGCACTGAAGCTTTCTTT. The chain links TRBV15 to TRBJ1-1; D gene ambiguous. Deletions cut 3 bases from V and 4 bases from J, with 12 bases between. The CDR3 is 14 residues long. Germline CDR1 LNHNV, CDR2 YYDKDF (reference sequence).

This clonotype was counted ten times or more. The chain couples TRBV5-4 to TRBJ2-3; unclear D gene. CDR1 and CDR2 from the germline V gene are SGHNT and YYREEE (reference sequence). V dropped 3 bases and J dropped 6 bases, with 11 bases sitting between them. The CDR3 totals 13 residues. This CDR3 is CASSSSSPDTQYF. The CDR3 DNA reads as TGTGCCAGCAGCTCGTCGTCGCCCGATACGCAGTATTTT.

This clonotype was seen a handful of times. The rearrangement joins TRBV9 to TRBJ2-2, with TRBD2 matching over 10 bases. The CDR3 is made up of 15 amino acids. V shed 4 bases, J shed 4 bases, and the junction held 4 bases outside the gene matches. In germline, CDR1 is SGDLS, CDR2 YYNGEE. Here the CDR3 reads CASSPAGGPTGELFF. DNA for the CDR3: TGTGCCAGCAGCCCAGCGGGGGGGCCCACCGGGGAGCTGTTTTTT.

This clonotype was seen more than once but under ten times. A read error may produce the germline difference seen at one junction end. The chain joins TRBV7-7 to TRBJ2-2; 7 bases map to TRBD2. This CDR3 comprises 13 residues. Germline CDR1 reads SSHAT; CDR2 reads FNYEAQ (reference sequence). CDR3 region: CASSLAGERELFF. The CDR3 coding sequence is TGTGCTAGCAGCTTGGCGGGGGAACGTGAGCTGTTTTTT.